This TCR beta chain was recorded in a study of shared clonotypes between healthy human individuals (dated by TCRdb to the early 2020s). Study-level background: The cohort included three men and a couple of women between 18 and 49 years of age. To estimate repertoire size and how much clonotypes are shared between individuals, the study performed deep sequencing of blood TCR repertoires from 4 to 6 healthy adults. To increase sequencing depth and limit assay-specific biases, different laboratories used diverse techniques to prepare libraries and sequence TCR repertoires. Leukapheresis yielded between about 0.9 and 10 billion PBMCs per donor. For each donor, three plates each were used for CD4 naive and CD4 memory, two plates were used for CD8 naive, and one plate was used for CD8 memory.

Turning to this clone: Its binding antigen is unknown. Base quality data are lacking; no much larger clone is found one base away.

CD8 naive samples were obtained by positive selection for CCR7 among CD45RO-negative cells, yielding a CD45RA+CCR7+ population from which TemRA cells were excluded. Donors were healthy HIV-negative adults with no recently reported acute infections or vaccinations. Every donor was a Caucasian adult residing in Nashville, Tennessee, USA. Blood was collected by leukapheresis, and PBMCs were isolated by Ficoll-Histopaque density gradient centrifugation and then cryopreserved in liquid nitrogen vapor phase. Analytical flow cytometry was used to check the purity and quantity of each magnetically sorted T cell population. Each sorted fraction had its genomic DNA isolated and then quantified by UV absorbance on a Nanodrop 2000c. Here is what the overall study found, with its caveats: The small number of donors limited the genetic and exposure-history diversity represented. Estimated clonotype richness was generally larger for naive than for memory subsets. Even with the large sequencing depth, rarefaction of the sorted-subset datasets indicated that sequencing was incomplete. When several donors were compared, the shared fraction of clonotypes was 5% to 6.5% for naive CD4, 3.5% to 4% for naive CD8, roughly 2.5% for memory CD4, and approximately 0.4% for memory CD8. Only blood was sampled, and tissue TCR repertoires likely differ from those in blood. Based on pairwise subsampling, the degree of clonotype sharing among donors was expected to be affected by sequencing depth. Compared with non-shared clonotypes, the clonotypes found in all four sorted-subset donors had higher generation probabilities.

Using the deep immunoSEQ assay, multiplex PCR amplified TCR CDR3 regions from genomic DNA. For each cell subset, the extracted genomic DNA was distributed evenly across all wells of several immunoSEQ 96-well plates, and each plate served as one replicate. For sorted subsets, approximately 190 ng of genomic DNA, equivalent to around 29,000 T cell genomes, went into each replicate PCR. Purified libraries were quantified with a Qubit 3.0 fluorometer, sized on a Bioanalyzer 2100, and re-quantified with the KAPA Library Quantification kit. Every immunoSEQ 96-well plate was sequenced on a separate single-read 150-cycle Illumina NextSeq 550 flow cell. The paper's processing steps were these. Because the immunoSEQ output held only junctional sequences and lacked quality scores, the filtering could not match the filtering applied to full-length reads. To assign V/J genes and CDR3, sequences were annotated using PyIR, a Python wrapper for IgBLAST v1.9, with IMGT germline references. Reads with weak V/J assignments (E-value above 1e-6), missing CDR3, stop codons, out-of-frame junctions, or ambiguous translated residues were removed. V3J clonotypes were defined as sequences sharing an identical inferred V gene, J gene, and CDR3 amino acid sequence. Percentage overlap between repertoires was computed as shared unique clonotypes divided by the size of the smaller repertoire. Repertoire richness was assessed with RTK rarefaction, the Chao1 estimator, and Recon v2.1 estimates of unobserved clonotypes. For all TCRbeta clonotypes obtained by the gDNA method from several donors, generation probabilities were computed with OLGA. Imported from immuneACCESS, the table was reduced by TCRdb to in-frame sequences with V and J called. These copies leave out some clones; in studies compared against another copy, an unresolved V gene accounts for under half, and the cause of the remainder is not known. That table furnishes V, J and clone size, whereas the DNA furnished D and trimming. The sample records about 550,000 clones, about 95% of which are singletons. About 0.11% of the sample is held by the ten biggest clonotypes.

The source of this sequence is a woman aged 25-40 years in good health. The sequencing input was naive CD8+ T cells sorted from blood. What the cell subset or site label conveys for this sample: CD45RA+CCR7+.

This receptor has the CDR3 CASSRAPSGTGGTEAFF. At the DNA level, the sequence is TGTGCCAGCAGCCGCGCCCCCTCCGGGACAGGGGGCACTGAAGCTTTCTTT. The chain employs TRBV7-9 and TRBJ1-1, with 11 bases in between that match TRBD1. CDR1 and CDR2 are read off the germline V gene (reference sequence) as SEHNR and FQNEAQ. Unmatched junction bases come to 12, with V trimmed by 5 bases and J by 4 bases. The CDR3 spans 17 residues, from the cysteine through the phenylalanine. Only the CDR3 DNA stays, 51 bases, in frame from base 1.